A selection of T cell receptor beta chains follows, all from one sample in a study of tumor-infiltrating lymphocytes in primary liver carcinoma. TCRdb ran MiXCR on the multiplex PCR reads and lists one entry per CDR3 protein. The sample consists of under 200,000 distinct CDR3 sequences, approximately 80% of them appearing once. Sequencing was carried out using tumor tissue from primary liver carcinoma. Receptors were obtained from a man aged 35 to 55 with primary liver carcinoma and hepatitis B virus infection. CDR3s include the opening cysteine and the closing phenylalanine or tryptophan. The D gene is left open where the match is weak. Some rows mark clone size as missing; the rest say once, few, many or name a class of expanded clone.

d_call j_call v_call clone_size cdr3_aa cdr3_nt
- TRBJ2-5 TRBV6-5 - CTSSYPGAETQYF TGTACCAGCAGTTACCCGGGGGCGGAGACCCAGTATTTC
- TRBJ2-1 TRBV7-9 - CASSRSSGQLNYNEHFF TGTGCCAGCAGCCGGAGTAGCGGACAACTAAACTACAATGAGCACTTCTTC
- TRBJ1-2 TRBV12-3/TRBV12-4 - CASSARTWMGYGYTF TGTGCCAGCAGTGCCCGGACATGGATGGGCTATGGCTACACCTTC
TRBD1 TRBJ2-1 TRBV6-6 - CTCNLQGSYNEQFF TGTACCTGCAATCTACAGGGGTCCTACAATGAGCAGTTCTTC
TRBD2 TRBJ2-5 TRBV4-2 - CASSLTTSGRAGSGTQYF TGTGCCAGCAGCCTAACGACTAGCGGGAGGGCCGGGTCGGGGACTCAGTACTTC
TRBD1 TRBJ2-2 TRBV6-6 - CASNTVTGVDIGELFF TGTGCCAGCAACACCGTGACAGGGGTGGACATCGGGGAGCTGTTTTTT
TRBD2 TRBJ2-2 TRBV29-1 - CSVEAGTSGITGVQFF TGCAGCGTTGAAGCCGGGACTAGCGGGATAACCGGGGTGCAGTTTTTT
- TRBJ2-6 TRBV6-1 - CASRAFHGRGRSGANVLTF TGTGCCAGCAGGGCCTTTCATGGCAGGGGCCGTTCTGGTGCCAACGTCCTGACTTTC
- TRBJ2-5 TRBV12-3/TRBV12-4 few CASRLSGVETQYF TGTGCCAGTAGATTGTCAGGGGTTGAGACCCAGTACTTC
- TRBJ1-1 TRBV6-1 - CAIQSGSMDTEPFF TGTGCCATCCAATCAGGTAGCATGGACACTGAACCTTTCTTT
TRBD1 TRBJ2-7 TRBV28 - CASSLDRVRFHEQYF TGTGCCAGCAGTTTAGACAGGGTGCGCTTCCACGAGCAGTACTTC
- TRBJ2-6 TRBV6-5 - CASNYAGSSGVNLLTF TGTGCCAGCAATTACGCAGGGTCCTCTGGGGTCAACCTCCTGACTTTC
- TRBJ2-7 TRBV4-2 once CASCQEAHDQYF TGTGCCAGCTGCCAAGAGGCCCACGATCAGTACTTT
- TRBJ2-2 TRBV5-1 - CASSSAGSSTGELFF TGCGCCAGCAGCTCGGCGGGTTCGAGTACCGGGGAGCTGTTTTTT
- TRBJ1-2 TRBV29-1 - CGIKFGQSIYGYAF TGCGGCATCAAGTTTGGACAGTCGATATATGGCTACGCCTTC
- TRBJ1-4 TRBV5-1 - CASSAAGTKGEELFF TGCGCCAGCAGCGCGGCCGGGACTAAGGGAGAAGAACTGTTTTTT
TRBD1 TRBJ1-1 TRBV11-1 - CTSSLRQGRNTEALF TGTACCAGCAGCCTGCGACAGGGTCGGAATACTGAAGCTCTCTTT
- TRBJ2-2 TRBV6-1 once CASSGLTIAGDLFF TGTGCCAGCAGTGGGTTAACGATCGCCGGGGACCTGTTTTTT
TRBD1 TRBJ1-6 TRBV4-3 - CACSQEGPGQANNSPLHF TGCGCCTGCAGCCAAGAAGGCCCTGGACAGGCAAATAATTCACCCCTCCACTTT
TRBD1 TRBJ1-6 TRBV5-1 - CASSGQASGQEANSSLHF TGCGCCAGCAGCGGACAGGCGTCGGGGCAGGAGGCTAATTCATCCCTCCACTTT
- TRBJ1-6 TRBV6-5 - CASSYSDHYSPLHF TGTGCCAGCAGTTACTCGGACCACTATTCACCCCTCCACTTT
- TRBJ2-7 TRBV29-1 - CNVRAPAKPEQYF TGCAACGTCCGTGCGCCAGCTAAACCCGAGCAGTACTTC